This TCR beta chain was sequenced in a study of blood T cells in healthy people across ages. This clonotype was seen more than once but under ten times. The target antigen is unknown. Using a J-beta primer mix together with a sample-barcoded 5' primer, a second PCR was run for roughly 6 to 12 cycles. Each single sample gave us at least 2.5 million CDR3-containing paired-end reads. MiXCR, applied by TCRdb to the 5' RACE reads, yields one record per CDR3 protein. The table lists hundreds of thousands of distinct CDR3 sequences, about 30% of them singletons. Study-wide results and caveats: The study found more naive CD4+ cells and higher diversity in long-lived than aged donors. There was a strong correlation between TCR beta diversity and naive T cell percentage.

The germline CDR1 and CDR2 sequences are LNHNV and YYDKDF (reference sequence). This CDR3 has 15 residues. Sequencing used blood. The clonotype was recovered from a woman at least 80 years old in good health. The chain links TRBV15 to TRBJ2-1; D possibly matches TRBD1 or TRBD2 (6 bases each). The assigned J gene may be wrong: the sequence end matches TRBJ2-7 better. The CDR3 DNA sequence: TGTGCCACCAGGCGGGACATTAGCTCCTACAATGAGCAGTACTTC. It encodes CATRRDISSYNEQYF.